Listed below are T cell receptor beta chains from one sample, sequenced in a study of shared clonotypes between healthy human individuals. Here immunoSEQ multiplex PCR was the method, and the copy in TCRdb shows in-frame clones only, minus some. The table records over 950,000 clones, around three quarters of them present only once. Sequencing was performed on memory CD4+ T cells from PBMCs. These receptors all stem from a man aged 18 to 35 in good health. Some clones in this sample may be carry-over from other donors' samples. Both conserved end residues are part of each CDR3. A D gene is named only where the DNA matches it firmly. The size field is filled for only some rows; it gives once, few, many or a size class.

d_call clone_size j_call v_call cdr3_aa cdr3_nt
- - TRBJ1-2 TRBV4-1 CASSQDVGGYGYTF TGCGCCAGCAGCCAAGATGTGGGGGGCTATGGCTACACCTTC
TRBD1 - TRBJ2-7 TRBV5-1 CASSFGTATPNSYEQYF TGCGCCAGCAGCTTCGGGACAGCCACACCCAATTCCTACGAGCAGTACTTC
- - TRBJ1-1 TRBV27 CASSLRGFVFGEAFF TGTGCCAGCAGTTTAAGGGGATTCGTGTTCGGTGAAGCTTTCTTT
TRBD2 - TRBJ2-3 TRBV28 CASTKGFGRGLAYSHF TGTGCCAGCACTAAAGGGTTTGGCAGGGGACTAGCCTACTCCCATTTT
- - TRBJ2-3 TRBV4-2 CASSHALAPSTDTQYF TGTGCCAGCAGCCACGCTCTAGCTCCTAGCACAGATACGCAGTATTTT
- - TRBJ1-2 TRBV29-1 CSVVGYTF TGCAGCGTTGTTGGCTACACCTTC
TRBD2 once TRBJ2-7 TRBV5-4 CASSPDLGRANEQYF TGTGCCAGCAGCCCCGATCTGGGGAGGGCCAACGAGCAGTACTTC
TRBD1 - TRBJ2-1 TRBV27 CASSFQQGAYNEQFF TGTGCCAGCAGTTTCCAACAGGGGGCCTACAATGAGCAGTTCTTC
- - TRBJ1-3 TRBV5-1 CASSLGGTSSGNTIYF TGCGCCAGCAGCTTGGGCGGGACGAGCTCTGGAAACACCATATATTTT
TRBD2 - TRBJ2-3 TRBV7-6 CASSPGTSGADTQYF TGTGCCAGCAGCCCCGGGACTAGCGGGGCGGATACGCAGTATTTT
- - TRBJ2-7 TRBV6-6 CASRRDAPPYEQYF TGTGCCAGCAGGAGGGACGCGCCGCCCTACGAGCAGTACTTC
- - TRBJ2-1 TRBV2 CASSSGADPYNEQFF TGTGCCAGCAGTAGTGGAGCGGATCCCTACAATGAGCAGTTCTTC
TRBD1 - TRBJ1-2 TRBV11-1 CASRYDRGFLYGYTF TGTGCCAGCAGATACGACAGGGGTTTCCTATATGGCTACACCTTC
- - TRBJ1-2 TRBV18 CASSPSPFYGYTF TGTGCCAGCTCACCTTCACCCTTCTATGGCTACACCTTC
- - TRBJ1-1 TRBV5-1 CASSLRGVSDTEAFF TGCGCCAGCAGCTTGAGGGGTGTGTCGGACACTGAAGCTTTCTTT
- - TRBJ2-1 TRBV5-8 CASKRRGPLGDSTYNEQFF TGTGCCAGCAAACGGAGAGGGCCGCTCGGAGACTCCACCTACAATGAGCAGTTCTTC
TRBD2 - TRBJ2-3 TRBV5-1 CASSLGPISGTGTDTQYF TGCGCCAGCAGCTTGGGACCCATTAGCGGGACGGGCACAGATACGCAGTATTTT